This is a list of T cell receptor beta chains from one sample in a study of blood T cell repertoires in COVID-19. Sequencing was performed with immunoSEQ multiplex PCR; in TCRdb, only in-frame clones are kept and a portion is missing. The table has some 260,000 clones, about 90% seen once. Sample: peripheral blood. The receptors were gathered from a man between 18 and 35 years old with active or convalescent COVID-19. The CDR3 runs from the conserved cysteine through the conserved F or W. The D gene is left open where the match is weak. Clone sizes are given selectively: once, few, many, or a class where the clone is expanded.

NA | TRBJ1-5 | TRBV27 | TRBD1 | TGTGCCAGCAGTTTAAACGGACAGGGGAGTAATCAGCCCCAGCATTTT | CASSLNGQGSNQPQHF
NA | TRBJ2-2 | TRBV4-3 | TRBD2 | TGCGCCAGCAGCCAAGAACTAGCGGCTGGGGAGCTGTTTTTT | CASSQELAAGELFF
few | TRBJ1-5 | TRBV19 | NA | TGTGCCAGTAGTGGCGACAGCGCCGATCAGCCCCAGCATTTT | CASSGDSADQPQHF
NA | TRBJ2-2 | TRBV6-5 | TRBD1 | TGTGCCAGCAGCCATAGACAGGGGTCGAAGGGGGAGCTGTTTTTT | CASSHRQGSKGELFF
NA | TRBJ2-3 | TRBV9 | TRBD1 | TGTGCCAGCAGCGTAGAGGGGGCGATCACAGATACGCAGTATTTT | CASSVEGAITDTQYF
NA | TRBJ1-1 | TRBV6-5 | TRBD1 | TGTGCCAGCAGTCTTCGACAGGGGAGTTTCACTGAAGCTTTCTTT | CASSLRQGSFTEAFF
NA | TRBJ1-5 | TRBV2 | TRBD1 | TGTGCCAGCAGCCAATACAGGGGTTTGGGCAATCAGCCCCAGCATTTT | CASSQYRGLGNQPQHF
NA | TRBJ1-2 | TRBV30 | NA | TGTGCCTGGAGGGTCACGGGGGTCTATGGCTACACCTTC | CAWRVTGVYGYTF
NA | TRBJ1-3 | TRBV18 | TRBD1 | TGTGCCAGCTCGGGGACAGGCCCGAGCTCTGGAAACACCATATATTTT | CASSGTGPSSGNTIYF
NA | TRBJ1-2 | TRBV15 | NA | TGTGCCACCAGCAAAAAAGTCAGGACTCTTACTAACTATGGCTACACCTTC | CATSKKVRTLTNYGYTF
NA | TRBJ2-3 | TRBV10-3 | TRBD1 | TGTGCCATCAGTGAGTCTGGGCAGGGGGAAACAGATACGCAGTATTTT | CAISESGQGETDTQYF
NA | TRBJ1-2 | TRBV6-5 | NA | TGTGCCAGCACCCCCAGGGGATTTAACTATGGCTACACCTTC | CASTPRGFNYGYTF
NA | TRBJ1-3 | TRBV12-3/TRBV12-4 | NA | TGTGCCAGCAGTTTTCGGGGAGACACCATATATTTT | CASSFRGDTIYF
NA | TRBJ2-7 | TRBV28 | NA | TGTGCCAGCGGGAATGTCGGGAAGGTCCACGAGCAGTACTTC | CASGNVGKVHEQYF
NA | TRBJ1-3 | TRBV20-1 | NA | TGCAGTGCTAGTATTGGGACTCTTCTCTCTGGAAACACCATATATTTT | CSASIGTLLSGNTIYF
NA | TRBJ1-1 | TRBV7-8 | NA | TGTGCCAGCAGCTTAGGGACAGTTAGAATCGAAGCTTTCTTT | CASSLGTVRIEAFF
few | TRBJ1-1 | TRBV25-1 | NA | TGTGCCAGCAGTGAATACGGGGTGGGGGCCACTGAAGCTTTCTTT | CASSEYGVGATEAFF
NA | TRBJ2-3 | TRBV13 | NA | TGTGCCAGCAGCTTAGGGACAGGACGCACAGATACGCAGTATTTT | CASSLGTGRTDTQYF
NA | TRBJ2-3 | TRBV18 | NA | TGTGCCAGCTCACCGTCGGAGAATACAGATACGCAGTATTTT | CASSPSENTDTQYF